The clone carrying this T cell receptor (beta chain) was counted at least ten times. Its antigen is not identified. CDR1 is LGHDT, CDR2 YNNKEL, per germline (reference sequence). Trimming at V came to 0 bases and at J to 3 bases, leaving 5 bases not matched to a gene. The CDR3 is 15 amino acids. TCRdb re-called the 5' RACE reads with MiXCR, one entry per CDR3 protein. The table has roughly 1.6 million distinct CDR3 sequences, about 32% seen once. The record originates from a study of identical twins. Study-wide results and caveats: Clonotypes of the beta chain that were abundant in cord blood carried fewer insertions (memory repertoires showed none).

The sequencing input was cord blood. This clonotype was obtained from a newborn girl in good health. This chain joins TRBV3-1 and TRBJ2-7; 7 bases are shared with TRBD2. The CDR3: CASSQEPSGFYEQYF. In nucleotides, the CDR3 is TGTGCCAGCAGCCAAGAGCCTAGCGGATTCTACGAGCAGTACTTC.